This T cell receptor (beta chain) was retrieved from a study of identical twins. CDR1 SGHRS and CDR2 YFSETQ come from the germline V gene. This CDR3 has 14 amino acids. Trimming shortened V by 2 bases and J by 6 bases, and 12 bases separated the two germline ends. A single record per CDR3 protein comes from TCRdb applying MiXCR to the 5' RACE reads. Counted here are hundreds of thousands of distinct CDR3 sequences, less than 10% occurring once; the ten biggest clones make up 0.85% to 1%. These sequences were also reported in another study, on yellow fever vaccine responses in identical twins.

The source is a woman between 18 and 29 years old in good health. The chain uses TRBV5-1 and TRBJ2-4; TRBD1 is a possible D gene (6 bases). Sample: PBMCs. CDR3 sequence (DNA): TGCGCCAGCAGCTTATGGGCAGGGGCAAACATTCAGTACTTC. Its translation: CASSLWAGANIQYF.